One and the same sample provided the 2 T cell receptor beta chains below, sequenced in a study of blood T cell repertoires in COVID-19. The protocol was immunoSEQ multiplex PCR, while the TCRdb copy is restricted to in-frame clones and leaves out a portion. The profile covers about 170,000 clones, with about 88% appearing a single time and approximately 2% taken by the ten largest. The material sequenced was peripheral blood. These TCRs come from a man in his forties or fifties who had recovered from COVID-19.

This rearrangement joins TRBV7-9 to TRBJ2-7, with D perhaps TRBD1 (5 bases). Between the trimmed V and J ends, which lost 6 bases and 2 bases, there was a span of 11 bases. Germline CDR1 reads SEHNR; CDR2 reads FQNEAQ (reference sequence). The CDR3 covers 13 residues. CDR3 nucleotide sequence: TGTGCCAGCAGTTCAGGGTTGGCCTACGAGCAGTACTTC. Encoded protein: CASSSGLAYEQYF.

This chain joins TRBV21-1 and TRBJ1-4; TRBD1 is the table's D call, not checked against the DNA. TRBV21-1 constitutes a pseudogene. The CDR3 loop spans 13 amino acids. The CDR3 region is CASVGQENEKLFF. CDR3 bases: TGTGCCAGCGTCGGACAGGAGAATGAAAAACTGTTTTTT.